This T cell receptor (beta chain) was profiled in a study of shared clonotypes between healthy human individuals. Findings and caveats of the study: The researchers took only blood, and tissue repertoires probably look different.

Assay used: immunoSEQ multiplex PCR; TCRdb lists only in-frame clones, some missing. The sample has 950,000 to 1,200,000 clones, 70% to 80% seen once. The CDR3 spans 16 residues. The V gene's germline CDR1 is SGHVS and CDR2 FNYEAQ. Trimming shortened V by 0 bases and J by 0 bases, and 9 bases separated the two germline ends. This clone has just a few counts. Its target is unknown. The chain recombines TRBV7-6 with TRBJ2-1, with D tentatively TRBD2 (6 bases). The origin of this receptor is a young man in good health. Some clones in this sample may be carry-over from other donors' samples. The sequencing input was memory CD4+ T cells from PBMCs. Subset reported: CD45RA-negative fraction. CDR3 amino acids: CASSLAGGTSYNEQFF. For the CDR3, the DNA is TGTGCCAGCAGCTTAGCTGGCGGGACCTCCTACAATGAGCAGTTCTTC.